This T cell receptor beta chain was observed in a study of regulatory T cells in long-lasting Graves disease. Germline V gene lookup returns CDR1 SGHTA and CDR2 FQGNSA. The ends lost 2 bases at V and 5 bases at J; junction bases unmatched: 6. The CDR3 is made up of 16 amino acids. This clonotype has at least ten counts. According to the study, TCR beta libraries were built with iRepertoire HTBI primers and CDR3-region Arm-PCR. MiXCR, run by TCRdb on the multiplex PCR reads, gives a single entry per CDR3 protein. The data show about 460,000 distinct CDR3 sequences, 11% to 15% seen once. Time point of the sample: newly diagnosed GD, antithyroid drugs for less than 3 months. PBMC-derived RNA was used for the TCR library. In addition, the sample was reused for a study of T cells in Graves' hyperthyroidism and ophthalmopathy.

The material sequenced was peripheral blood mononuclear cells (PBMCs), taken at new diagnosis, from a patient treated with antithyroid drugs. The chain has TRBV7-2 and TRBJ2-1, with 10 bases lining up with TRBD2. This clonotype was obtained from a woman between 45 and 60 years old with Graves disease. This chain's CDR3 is CASSLLPSGSNNEQFF. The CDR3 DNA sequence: TGTGCCAGCAGCTTATTGCCTAGCGGGAGCAACAATGAGCAGTTCTTC.